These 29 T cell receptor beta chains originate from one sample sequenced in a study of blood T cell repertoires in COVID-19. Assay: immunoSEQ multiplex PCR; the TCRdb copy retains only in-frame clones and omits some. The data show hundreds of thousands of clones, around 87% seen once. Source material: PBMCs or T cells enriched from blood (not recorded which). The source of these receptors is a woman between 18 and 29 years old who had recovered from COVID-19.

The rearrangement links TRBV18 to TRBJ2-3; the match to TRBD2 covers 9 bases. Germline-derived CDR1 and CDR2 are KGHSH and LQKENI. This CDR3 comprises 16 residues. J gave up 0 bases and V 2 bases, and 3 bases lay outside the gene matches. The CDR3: CASSPIAGASTDTQYF. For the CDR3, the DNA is TGTGCCAGCTCACCAATAGCGGGAGCTAGCACAGATACGCAGTATTTT.

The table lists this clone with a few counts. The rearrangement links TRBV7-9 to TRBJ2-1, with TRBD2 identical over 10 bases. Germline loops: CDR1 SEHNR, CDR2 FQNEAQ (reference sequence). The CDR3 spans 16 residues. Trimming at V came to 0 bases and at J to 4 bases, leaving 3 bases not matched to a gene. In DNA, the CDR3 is TGTGCCAGCAGCTTAGCGGAGCGGGGGGGGTACAATGAGCAGTTCTTC. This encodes CASSLAERGGYNEQFF.

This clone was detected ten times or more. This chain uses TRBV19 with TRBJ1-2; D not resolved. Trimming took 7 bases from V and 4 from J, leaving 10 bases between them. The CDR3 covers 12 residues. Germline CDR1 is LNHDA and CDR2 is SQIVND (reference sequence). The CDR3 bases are TGTGCCAGTACCGAGCAGCGCTATGGCTACACCTTC. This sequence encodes CASTEQRYGYTF.

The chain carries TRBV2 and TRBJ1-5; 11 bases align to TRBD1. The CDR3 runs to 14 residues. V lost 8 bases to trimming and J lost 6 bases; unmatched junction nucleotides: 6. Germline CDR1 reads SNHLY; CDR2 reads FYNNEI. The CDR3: CASCRTGGSQPQHF. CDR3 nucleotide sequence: TGTGCCAGCTGCAGGACAGGGGGCTCTCAGCCCCAGCATTTT.

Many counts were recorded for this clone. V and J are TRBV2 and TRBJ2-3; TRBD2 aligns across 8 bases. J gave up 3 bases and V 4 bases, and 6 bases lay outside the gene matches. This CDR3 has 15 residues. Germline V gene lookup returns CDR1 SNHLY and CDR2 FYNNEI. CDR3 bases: TGTGCCAGCAGTGGTGGCGGGGGGTGGACAGATACGCAGTATTTT. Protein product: CASSGGGGWTDTQYF.

Written as DNA, the CDR3 is TGTGCCAGCTCACCTGTCGGAGATCAGCCCCAGCATTTT. This sequence encodes CASSPVGDQPQHF. This chain connects TRBV18 to TRBJ1-5; the D is unclear. CDR3 size: 13 residues. Germline V gives CDR1 KGHSH, CDR2 LQKENI. With 3 bases removed from V and 5 bases from J, the gap between germline ends came to 8 bases.

The CDR3 nucleotides are TGTGCCAGCAGCTCGGGACAGGGTTATGGCTACACCTTC. Encoded protein: CASSSGQGYGYTF. The chain is built from TRBV9 and TRBJ1-2; 9 bases fit TRBD1. The length of the CDR3 is 13 residues. In germline, CDR1 is SGDLS, CDR2 YYNGEE. The trim removed 4 bases at V and 5 bases at J, leaving 3 bases unmatched.

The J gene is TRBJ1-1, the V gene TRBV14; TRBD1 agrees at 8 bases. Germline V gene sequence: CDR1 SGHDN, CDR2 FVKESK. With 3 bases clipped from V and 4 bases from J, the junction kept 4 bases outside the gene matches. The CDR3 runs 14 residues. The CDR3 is CASSQDRDGTEAFF. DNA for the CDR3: TGTGCCAGCAGCCAGGACAGGGATGGCACTGAAGCTTTCTTT.

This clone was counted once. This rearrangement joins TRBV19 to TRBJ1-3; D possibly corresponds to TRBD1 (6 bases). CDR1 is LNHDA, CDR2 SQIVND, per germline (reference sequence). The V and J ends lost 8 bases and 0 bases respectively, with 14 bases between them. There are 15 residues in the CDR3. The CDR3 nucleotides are TGTGCCAGTGTACGGACAGCCGGCTCTGGAAACACCATATATTTT. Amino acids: CASVRTAGSGNTIYF.

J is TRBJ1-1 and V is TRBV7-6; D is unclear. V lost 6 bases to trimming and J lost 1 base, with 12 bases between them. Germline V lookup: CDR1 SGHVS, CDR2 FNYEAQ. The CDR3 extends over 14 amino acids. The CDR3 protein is CASSSQVSNTEAFF. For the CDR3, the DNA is TGTGCCAGCAGTTCCCAGGTCTCGAACACTGAAGCTTTCTTT.

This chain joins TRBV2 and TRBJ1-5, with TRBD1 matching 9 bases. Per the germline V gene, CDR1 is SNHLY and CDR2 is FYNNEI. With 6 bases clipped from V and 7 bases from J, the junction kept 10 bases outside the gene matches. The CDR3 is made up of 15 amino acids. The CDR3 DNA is TGTGCCAGCAGCTCCCAAGGACAGGGGATGCAGCCCCAGCATTTT. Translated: CASSSQGQGMQPQHF. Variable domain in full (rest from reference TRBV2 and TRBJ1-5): EPEVTQTPSHQVTQMGQEVILRCVPISNHLYFYWYRQILGQKVEFLVSFYNNEISEKSEIFDDQFSVERPDGSNFTLKIRSTKLEDSAMYFCASSSQGQGMQPQHFGDGTRLSIL.

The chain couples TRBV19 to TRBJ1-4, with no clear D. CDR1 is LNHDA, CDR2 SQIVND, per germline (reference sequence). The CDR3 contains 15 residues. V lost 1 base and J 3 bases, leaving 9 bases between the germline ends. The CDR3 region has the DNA TGTGCCAGTAGTATAGCAAAGCGGGCTAATGAAAAACTGTTTTTT. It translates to CASSIAKRANEKLFF. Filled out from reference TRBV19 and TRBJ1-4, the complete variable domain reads DGGITQSPKYLFRKEGQNVTLSCEQNLNHDAMYWYRQDPGQGLRLIYYSQIVNDFQKGDIAEGYSVSREKKESFPLTVTSAQKNPTAFYLCASSIAKRANEKLFFGSGTQLSVL.

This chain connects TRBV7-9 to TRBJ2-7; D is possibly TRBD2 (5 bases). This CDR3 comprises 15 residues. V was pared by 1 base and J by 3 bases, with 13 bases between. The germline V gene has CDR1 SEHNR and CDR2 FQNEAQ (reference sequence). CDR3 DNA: TGTGCCAGCAGCTTAGTGGCGGGCATCCACTACGAGCAGTACTTC. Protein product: CASSLVAGIHYEQYF.

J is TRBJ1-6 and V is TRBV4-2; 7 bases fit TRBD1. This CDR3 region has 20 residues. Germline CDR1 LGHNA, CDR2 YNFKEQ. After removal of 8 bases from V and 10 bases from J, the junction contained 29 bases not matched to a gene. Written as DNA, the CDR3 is TGTGCCAGCCGGGTTCGACAGGGAATAGGAGGGGCGGGTGATGAGTCACCCCTCCACTTT. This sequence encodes CASRVRQGIGGAGDESPLHF.

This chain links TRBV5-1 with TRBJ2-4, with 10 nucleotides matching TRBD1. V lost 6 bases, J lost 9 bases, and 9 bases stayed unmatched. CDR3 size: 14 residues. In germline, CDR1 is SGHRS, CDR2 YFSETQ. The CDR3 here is CASNPSGQGGIQYF. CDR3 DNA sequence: TGCGCCAGCAACCCCTCTGGACAGGGGGGCATTCAGTACTTC.

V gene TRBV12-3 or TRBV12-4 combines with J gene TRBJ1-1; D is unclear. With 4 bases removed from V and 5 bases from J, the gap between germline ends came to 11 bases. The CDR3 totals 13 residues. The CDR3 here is CASSSLSRTEAFF. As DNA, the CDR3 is TGTGCCAGCAGTTCCCTCTCGAGGACTGAAGCTTTCTTT.

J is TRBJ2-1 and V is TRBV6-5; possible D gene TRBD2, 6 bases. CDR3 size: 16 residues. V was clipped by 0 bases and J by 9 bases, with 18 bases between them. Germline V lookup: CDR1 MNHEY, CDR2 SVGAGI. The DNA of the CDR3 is TGTGCCAGCAGTTACTCGATCGAGCGGGTGTCCCGTGAGCAGTTCTTC. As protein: CASSYSIERVSREQFF.

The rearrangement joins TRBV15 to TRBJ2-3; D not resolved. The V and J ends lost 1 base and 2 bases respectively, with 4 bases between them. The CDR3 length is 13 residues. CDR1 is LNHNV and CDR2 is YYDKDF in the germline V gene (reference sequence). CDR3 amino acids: CATSRGLTDTQYF. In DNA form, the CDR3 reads TGTGCCACCAGCAGAGGGCTCACAGATACGCAGTATTTT.

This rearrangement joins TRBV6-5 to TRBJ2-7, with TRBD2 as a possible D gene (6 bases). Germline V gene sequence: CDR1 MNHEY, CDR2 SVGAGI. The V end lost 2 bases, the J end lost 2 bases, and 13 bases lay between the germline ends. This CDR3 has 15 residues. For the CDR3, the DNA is TGTGCCAGCAGTTACCGGGCGGGGAGGACCTACGAGCAGTACTTC. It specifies CASSYRAGRTYEQYF.

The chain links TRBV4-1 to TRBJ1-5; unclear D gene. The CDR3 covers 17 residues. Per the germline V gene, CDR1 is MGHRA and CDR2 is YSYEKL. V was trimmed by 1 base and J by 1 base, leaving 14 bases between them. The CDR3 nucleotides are TGCGCCAGCAGCCAAGGCACCTACAGTGGGAGCAATCAGCCCCAGCATTTT. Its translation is CASSQGTYSGSNQPQHF.

The CDR3 is CATNTNTEAFF. In DNA form, the CDR3 reads TGTGCCACTAATACGAACACTGAAGCTTTCTTT. The chain has TRBV28 and TRBJ1-1; D ambiguous. This CDR3 comprises 11 residues. Trimming pared 10 bases from V and 1 base from J, leaving 7 bases between. Germline values: CDR1 MDHEN, CDR2 SYDVKM.

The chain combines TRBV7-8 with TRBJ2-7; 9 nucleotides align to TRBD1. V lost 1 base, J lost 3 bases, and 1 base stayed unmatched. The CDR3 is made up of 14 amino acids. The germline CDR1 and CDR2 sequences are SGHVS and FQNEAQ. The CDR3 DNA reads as TGTGCCAGCAGCTTAGGGGACAGGGACTACGAGCAGTACTTC. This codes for CASSLGDRDYEQYF.

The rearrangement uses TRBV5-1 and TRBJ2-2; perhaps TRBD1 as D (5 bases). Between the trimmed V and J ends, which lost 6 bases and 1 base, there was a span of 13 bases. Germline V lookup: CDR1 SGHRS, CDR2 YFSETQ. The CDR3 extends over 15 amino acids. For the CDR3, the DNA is TGCGCCAGCACCCCGGCAGGGTGGAACACCGGGGAGCTGTTTTTT. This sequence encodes CASTPAGWNTGELFF.

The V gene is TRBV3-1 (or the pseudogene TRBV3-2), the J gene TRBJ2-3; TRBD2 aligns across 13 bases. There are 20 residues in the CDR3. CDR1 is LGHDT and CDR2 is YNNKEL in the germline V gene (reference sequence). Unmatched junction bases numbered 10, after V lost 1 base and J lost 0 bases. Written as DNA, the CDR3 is TGTGCCAGCAGCCAAGTATTCCGTGGACTAGCGGGGGCCAGCACAGATACGCAGTATTTT. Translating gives CASSQVFRGLAGASTDTQYF.

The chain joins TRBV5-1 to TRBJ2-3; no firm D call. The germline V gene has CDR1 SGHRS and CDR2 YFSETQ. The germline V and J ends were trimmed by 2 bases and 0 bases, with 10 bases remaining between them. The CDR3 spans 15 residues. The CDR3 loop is CASSFQAASTDTQYF. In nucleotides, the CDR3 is TGCGCCAGCAGCTTTCAGGCCGCTAGCACAGATACGCAGTATTTT. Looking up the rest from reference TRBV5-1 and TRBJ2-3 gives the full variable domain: KAGVTQTPRYLIKTRGQQVTLSCSPISGHRSVSWYQQTPGQGLQFLFEYFSETQRNKGNFPGRFSGRQFSNSRSEMNVSTLELGDSALYLCASSFQAASTDTQYFGPGTRLTVL.

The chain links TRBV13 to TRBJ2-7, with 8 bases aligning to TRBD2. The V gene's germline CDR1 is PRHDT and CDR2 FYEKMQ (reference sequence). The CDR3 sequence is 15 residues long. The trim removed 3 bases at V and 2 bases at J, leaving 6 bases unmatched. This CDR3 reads CASSFSGGPTYEQYF. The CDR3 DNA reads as TGTGCCAGCAGCTTTTCGGGGGGGCCTACCTACGAGCAGTACTTC.

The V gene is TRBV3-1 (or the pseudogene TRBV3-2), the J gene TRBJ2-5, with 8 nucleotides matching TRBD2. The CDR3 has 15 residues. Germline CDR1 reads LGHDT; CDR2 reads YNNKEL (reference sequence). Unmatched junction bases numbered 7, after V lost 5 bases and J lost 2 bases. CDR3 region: CASSRERGIQETQYF. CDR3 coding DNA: TGTGCCAGCAGCAGAGAGCGGGGGATTCAAGAGACCCAGTACTTC.

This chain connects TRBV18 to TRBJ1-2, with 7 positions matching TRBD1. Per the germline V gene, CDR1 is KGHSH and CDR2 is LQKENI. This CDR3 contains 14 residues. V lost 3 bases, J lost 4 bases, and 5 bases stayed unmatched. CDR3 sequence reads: CASSPNRGSYGYTF. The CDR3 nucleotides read TGTGCCAGCTCACCCAACAGGGGCTCCTATGGCTACACCTTC.

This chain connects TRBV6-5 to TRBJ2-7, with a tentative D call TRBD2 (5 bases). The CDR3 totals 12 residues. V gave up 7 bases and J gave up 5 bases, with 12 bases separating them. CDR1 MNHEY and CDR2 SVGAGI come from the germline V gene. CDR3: CASTRHGDEQYF. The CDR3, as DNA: TGTGCCAGCACCCGCCACGGGGACGAGCAGTACTTC.